This T cell receptor (beta chain) was captured by sequencing in a study of blood T cell repertoires in COVID-19 (TCRdb year 2020). Background on the whole study: Samples from collaborators originated in the United States, Italy and Spain and spanned both the acute and convalescent phases of COVID-19. The prospective study material was composed of cDNA or gDNA derived from T cells, B-cell-depleted T cells, or PBMCs. Subjects who had been exposed to COVID-19, were actively infected with it, or had recovered from it provided the deeply sampled blood TCRbeta repertoires that made up the dataset. A freely available public database, intended as a resource for researchers studying the immune response to SARS-CoV-2, is where the repertoires were released. Samples came from the ongoing ImmuneRACE study (first 160 participants) plus 1,254 subjects from 6 global collaborators. A de-identified subject ID, COVID-19 status, age in years and sex were almost always included in the sample metadata. Where HLA class I and class II types were available, the types were taken from metadata supplied by the sample provider, not from assay-based typing.

The immunoSEQ Assay, a bias-controlled multiplex PCR, was used to amplify TCRbeta CDR3 regions from genomic DNA. Regarding the original processing steps: Within the assay, amplification of reference gene primers was used to estimate how many nucleated cells each sample contained. To quantify the absolute abundance of each unique TCRbeta CDR3 rearrangement, sequence reads were collapsed and filtered. For each sample, productive Simpson clonality was calculated as the square root of Simpson's diversity index across productive rearrangements. Drawn from immuneACCESS, this table holds only the in-frame rearrangements with V and J called that TCRdb kept. Clones are partly lost; checked studies trace under half to an unresolved V gene and leave the rest unexplained. V and J calls and clone size are copied from that table; D and trimming were computed from the DNA. The sample data list about 150,000 clones, and 75% to 90% of these were observed just once. The ten largest clones add up to around 16% of the sample.

Overall study outcomes, separate from this receptor: How much clinical and demographic metadata was included differed by source and by participant, and the metadata was provided uncurated.

Whole blood was collected in K2EDTA tubes by collaborating institutions according to the institutions' own protocols. For TCRbeta analysis, collaborator samples were shipped as frozen whole blood, as isolated PBMCs, or as DNA extracted from either sample type. Regarding this clone: Its cognate antigen has yet to be identified. The input lacks base qualities; no much larger clone sits a single base away.

Sequencing was done on a sample of peripheral blood. This TCR was sampled from a woman aged 35 to 49 with acute or convalescent COVID-19.

The DNA sequence is as follows: TGTGCCAGCAGGACTAGCGGGGGGGTAACAGATACGCAGTATTTT. Translated, this is CASRTSGGVTDTQYF. The chain couples TRBV3-1 (or the pseudogene TRBV3-2) to TRBJ2-3; 14 nucleotides in the junction match TRBD2. From the germline V gene (reference sequence), CDR1 is LGHDT and CDR2 is YNNKEL. Taken from cysteine to phenylalanine, the CDR3 has 15 residues. Of all the DNA, just the CDR3 is kept, 45 bases in frame from base 1. Trimming takes 6 bases off V and 3 bases off J; junction bases not matched to a gene: 2.